This T cell receptor (beta chain) was sequenced in a study of cytomegalovirus exposure and HLA in healthy donors. Study-level findings and limits: The study put some 160 TCR beta chains on its list as cytomegalovirus-associated. Later analysis identified a missense DCLRE1C variant that was linked to TCR beta V- and J-gene trimming.

The PCR employed 60 Vbeta primers together with 13 Jbeta primers. Profiled with immunoSEQ multiplex PCR; TCRdb holds only in-frame clones, not every one. The sample holds roughly 180,000 clones; less than 80% are singletons and the top ten take 1.5% to 2%. The length of the CDR3 is 15 residues. V shed 4 bases and J 4 bases; nucleotides not matched to a gene: 7. CDR1 and CDR2 from the germline V gene are MDHEN and SYDVKM. About this clone: Antigen unknown.

The chain links TRBV28 to TRBJ2-3, with 8 nucleotides matching TRBD2. The source is a man aged 18-30 years in good health and CMV-seronegative. Source material: PBMCs. The CDR3 spells CASSWGGAGADTQYF. In DNA, the CDR3 is TGTGCCAGCAGTTGGGGGGGAGCGGGAGCAGATACGCAGTATTTT.